This record covers a single TCR beta chain. Its target is unknown. The assay was immunoSEQ multiplex PCR, and TCRdb's table has in-frame clones only and misses some. The table includes more than 80,000 clones, roughly 89% detected once. This entry comes from a study of OX40 agonist ivuxolimab in advanced cancers. Study at large: Eligibility admitted prior anti-PD-1, anti-PD-L1 or anti-CTLA-4 therapy; 35% to 40% had some. Findings and caveats of the study: The average count of expanded clones was higher among CD8+ T cells than among CD4+. The study did not work out the antigen specificity of the expanded peripheral T cells. In the 0.1 to 3.0 mg/kg range, CD4+ and CD8+ blood T cells had expanded clonally by week 6.

CDR3 length: 12 amino acids. Germline V CDR1 and CDR2: SQVTM, ANQGSEA. The receptor comes from an adult with an advanced solid tumor such as melanoma, head and neck, liver or kidney cancer. Sequenced here: CD4+ or CD8+ T cells sorted from blood, sampled in a trial of the OX40 agonist ivuxolimab. The J gene is TRBJ2-5, the V gene TRBV29-1, with a weak D call TRBD2 (5 bases). The end of the DNA is better explained by TRBJ2-7, so the J call may be wrong. The CDR3 DNA reads TGCAGCGTTGAAGAGCGGGCCTACGAGCAGTACTTC. Translated: CSVEERAYEQYF.